The source of this TCR beta chain is a study of response to subunit inactivated influenza vaccine. Study results and caveats: The authors put forward the suggestion that each seasonal influenza vaccination may bring in only a limited number of new T cells.

This clonotype has a handful of counts. Its antigen is currently unknown. TCRdb fed the RT-PCR reads into MiXCR, producing one record per CDR3 protein. The sample includes approximately 490,000 distinct CDR3 sequences, approximately 7.8% seen only once; the top ten take about an eighth. V lost 6 bases to trimming and J lost 4 bases; unmatched junction nucleotides: 5. Germline V CDR1 and CDR2: SGHTA, FQGNSA. CDR3 length equals 13 residues. This specimen was PBMCs from blood, taken less than 25 months after vaccination. The source of this sequence is a man aged 50-75 years who received an inactivated influenza vaccine. The V gene is TRBV7-2, the J gene TRBJ1-1; 7 nucleotides align to TRBD1. CDR3 in DNA: TGTGCCAGCAGGCCTGCAGGGGGCACTGAAGCTTTCTTT. It is translated as CASRPAGGTEAFF. Filled out from reference TRBV7-2 and TRBJ1-1, the complete variable domain reads GAGVSQSPSNKVTEKGKDVELRCDPISGHTALYWYRQSLGQGLEFLIYFQGNSAPDKSGLPSDRFSAERTGGSVSTLTIQRTQQEDSAVYLCASRPAGGTEAFFGQGTRLTVV.